Shown below are 24 T cell receptor beta chains from a single sample sequenced in a study of control samples from healthy donors and cancer patients. Sequenced by immunoSEQ multiplex PCR; TCRdb stores in-frame clones only, minus some. The data contain 100,000 to 150,000 clones, roughly 84% of them singletons. Specimen: blood. These receptors were obtained from a man between 18 and 35 years old in good health.

The sample holds many counts of this clone. The CDR3 spells CASSLLRDTARNTGELFF. CDR3 DNA: TGTGCCAGCAGCTTACTCCGGGACACCGCACGGAACACCGGGGAGCTGTTTTTT. The chain joins TRBV5-6 to TRBJ2-2; possibly TRBD1 for D (6 bases). The CDR3 is made up of 18 amino acids. V gave up 2 bases and J gave up 1 base, with 18 bases separating them. Germline assignment: CDR1 SGHDT and CDR2 YYEEEE.

The V call is TRBV15, the J call TRBJ2-7; D gene uncertain. The V gene's germline CDR1 is LNHNV and CDR2 YYDKDF (reference sequence). This CDR3 contains 16 residues. Trimming stripped 0 bases from V and 2 bases from J, with 14 bases between. CDR3 protein: CATSRESGVGTYEQYF. The CDR3 DNA is TGTGCCACCAGCAGAGAATCCGGAGTGGGGACCTACGAGCAGTACTTC.

The chain is built from TRBV29-1 and TRBJ1-2; D uncertain. Trimming cost V 5 bases and J 4 bases, with 20 bases left between them. This CDR3 has 15 amino acids. CDR1 is SQVTM, CDR2 ANQGSEA, per germline. The DNA of the CDR3 is TGCAGCGTTTATTTAATATTTGACGAATTCTATGGCTACACCTTC. This translates into CSVYLIFDEFYGYTF.

This sequence joins TRBV5-1 and TRBJ2-5; unclear D gene. Germline CDR1 SGHRS, CDR2 YFSETQ. Deletions cut 2 bases from V and 5 bases from J, with 4 bases between. The CDR3 consists of 11 residues. The CDR3 region has the DNA TGCGCCAGCAGCTTCGGGGAGACCCAGTACTTC. Amino acid sequence: CASSFGETQYF.

This clone was seen a single time. The chain has TRBV3-1 (or the pseudogene TRBV3-2) and TRBJ1-2; D gene uncertain. With 3 bases removed from V and 8 bases from J, the gap between germline ends came to 10 bases. CDR1 is LGHDT and CDR2 is YNNKEL in the germline V gene (reference sequence). The length of the CDR3 is 12 residues. The CDR3 sequence: CASSHTKVGYTF. The CDR3 DNA is TGTGCCAGCAGCCATACAAAAGTGGGCTACACCTTC.

This clone was detected only once. V is TRBV7-3 and J is TRBJ1-2; TRBD1 aligns across 8 bases. Germline V lookup: CDR1 SGHTA, CDR2 FQGTGA. This CDR3 region has 15 residues. Trimming cost V 5 bases and J 7 bases; bases outside gene matches: 12. The CDR3 DNA follows: TGTGCCAGCAGCGAAGTGGCCCAGGGGGCTGTTGGCTACACCTTC. Translated, it gives CASSEVAQGAVGYTF.

The rearrangement uses TRBV2 and TRBJ1-4, with D tentatively TRBD1 (5 bases). V lost 3 bases and J 7 bases, leaving 15 bases between the germline ends. This CDR3 spans 15 amino acids. Germline-derived CDR1 and CDR2 are SNHLY and FYNNEI. The CDR3 is CASSERNQGSEKLFF. In DNA form, the CDR3 reads TGTGCCAGCAGTGAGAGAAATCAGGGAAGTGAAAAACTGTTTTTT.

This clone has just one count. J is TRBJ1-2 and V is TRBV10-3; TRBD1 matches 7 bases. Trimming at V came to 7 bases and at J to 6 bases, leaving 5 bases not matched to a gene. This CDR3 is built from 12 residues. The germline gives CDR1 ENHRY, CDR2 SYGVKD. The CDR3 protein is CAITSDRDGYTF. CDR3 DNA sequence: TGTGCCATCACTTCTGACAGGGATGGCTACACCTTC.

The chain recombines TRBV19 with TRBJ2-2; D remains unclear. V gave up 2 bases and J gave up 3 bases, with 10 bases separating them. The CDR3 sequence is 15 residues long. The germline gives CDR1 LNHDA, CDR2 SQIVND (reference sequence). The CDR3 region is CASSISGWDTGELFF. In DNA, the CDR3 is TGTGCCAGTAGTATATCAGGATGGGACACCGGGGAGCTGTTTTTT.

The chain employs TRBV7-7 and TRBJ2-5; maybe TRBD2 (5 bases). Trimming removed 4 bases at V and 4 bases at J, with 19 bases between. The CDR3 runs to 16 residues. CDR1 is SSHAT and CDR2 is FNYEAQ in the germline V gene (reference sequence). This chain's CDR3 is CASSWSPGRSGETQYF. The CDR3 DNA reads TGTGCCAGCAGCTGGTCCCCGGGTCGGAGCGGAGAGACCCAGTACTTC.

The rearrangement links TRBV28 to TRBJ1-5; D is possibly TRBD1 (5 bases). Germline V gives CDR1 MDHEN, CDR2 SYDVKM. The CDR3 totals 14 residues. V was trimmed by 3 bases and J by 2 bases, leaving 8 bases between them. CDR3 in DNA: TGTGCCAGCAGTTTCAGGGTCGGCAATCAGCCCCAGCATTTT. As protein: CASSFRVGNQPQHF.

The chain uses TRBV28 and TRBJ2-1, with 8 bases lining up with TRBD2. The V and J ends lost 6 bases and 5 bases, in that order; junction bases with no gene match: 12. The CDR3 is 16 amino acids. Germline V gene lookup returns CDR1 MDHEN and CDR2 SYDVKM. CDR3 in DNA: TGTGCCAGCAGCTTTCGCCCGGGAGGGCCGAACAATGAGCAGTTCTTC. It yields the protein CASSFRPGGPNNEQFF.

This chain connects TRBV10-3 to TRBJ1-4, with D uncertain. Trimming cost V 6 bases and J 0 bases, with 8 bases left between them. Germline V CDR1 and CDR2: ENHRY, SYGVKD. This CDR3 is 14 amino acids long. CDR3 amino acids: CAISSVATNEKLFF. CDR3 in DNA: TGTGCCATCAGCTCCGTTGCAACTAATGAAAAACTGTTTTTT.

J is TRBJ1-2 and V is TRBV6-1; no reliable D call. The length of the CDR3 is 14 residues. The germline CDR1 and CDR2 sequences are MNHNS and SASEGT. Trimming removed 2 bases from V and 3 bases from J, with 10 bases in between. CDR3 nucleotides: TGTGCCAGCAGTGAACTGTTCTCCGACTATGGCTACACCTTC. Its protein is CASSELFSDYGYTF.

This clone has only a few counts. The chain uses TRBV9 and TRBJ2-6; 8 positions match TRBD2. The V gene end was trimmed by 2 bases and the J gene end by 2 bases; junction bases not matched to a gene: 6. The germline CDR1 and CDR2 sequences are SGDLS and YYNGEE. This CDR3 is 17 amino acids long. The CDR3 region is CASSVNQAGAGANVLTF. The CDR3 coding sequence is TGTGCCAGCAGCGTGAACCAAGCGGGAGCTGGGGCCAACGTCCTGACTTTC.

For the CDR3, the DNA is TGTGCCAGCTCACCGGGACTAGCTCGCAATGAGCAGTTCTTC. Encoded protein: CASSPGLARNEQFF. The chain is built from TRBV18 and TRBJ2-1; 9 bases agree with TRBD2. The ends lost 3 bases at V and 6 bases at J; junction bases unmatched: 3. The CDR3 totals 14 residues. Per germline, CDR1 KGHSH and CDR2 LQKENI.

The rearrangement links TRBV30 to TRBJ2-2; 7 bases agree with TRBD2. CDR1 is GTSNPN and CDR2 is SVGIG in the germline V gene (reference sequence). This CDR3 spans 11 amino acids. The CDR3 spells CLAENTGELFF. The CDR3 region has the DNA TGTCTAGCGGAGAACACCGGGGAGCTGTTTTTT.

This rearrangement joins TRBV30 to TRBJ2-5; possibly TRBD1 for D (5 bases). In germline, CDR1 is GTSNPN, CDR2 SVGIG (reference sequence). The V gene lost 4 bases and the J gene lost 13 bases, with 16 bases spanning the gap. This CDR3 region has 11 residues. CDR3 region: CAWKGPLGPYF. The CDR3 coding sequence is TGTGCCTGGAAGGGGCCTCTTGGACCGTACTTC.

The chain uses TRBV30 and TRBJ1-2; TRBD1 is a possible D gene (5 bases). CDR1 is GTSNPN and CDR2 is SVGIG in the germline V gene (reference sequence). CDR3 length: 13 residues. Trimming took off 5 bases at V and 8 bases at J, with 18 bases between the two ends. The CDR3 is CAWRRGPLGGYTF. CDR3 nucleotide sequence: TGTGCCTGGCGTCGGGGCCCCCTAGGGGGCTACACCTTC.

The chain has TRBV19 and TRBJ2-5; 11 bases are shared with TRBD1. Losses at the gene ends were 3 bases for V and 2 bases for J; bases not matched to a gene: 5. CDR1 LNHDA and CDR2 SQIVND come from the germline V gene (reference sequence). CDR3 size: 16 residues. CDR3 loop: CASSIGQGAWQETQYF. The CDR3 region has the DNA TGTGCCAGTAGTATCGGACAGGGGGCTTGGCAAGAGACCCAGTACTTC.

V is TRBV7-9 and J is TRBJ2-1, with D maybe TRBD2 (6 bases). The V end was cut by 4 bases, the J end by 5 bases, with 12 bases between. The CDR3 is made up of 14 amino acids. Germline assignment: CDR1 SEHNR and CDR2 FQNEAQ (reference sequence). CDR3 DNA: TGTGCCAGCAGCTGGAGGGAGCGGAACAATGAGCAGTTCTTC. Protein: CASSWRERNNEQFF.

The gene calls are TRBV9 and TRBJ2-5, with no clear D. Germline CDR1 is SGDLS and CDR2 is YYNGEE. The CDR3 runs 12 residues. V lost 3 bases, J lost 5 bases, and 8 bases lay in between. CDR3 loop: CASSAASETQYF. CDR3 coding DNA: TGTGCCAGCAGCGCCGCCAGTGAGACCCAGTACTTC. Together with reference TRBV9 and TRBJ2-5, the CDR3 gives the full variable domain: DSGVTQTPKHLITATGQRVTLRCSPRSGDLSVYWYQQSLDQGLQFLIQYYNGEERAKGNILERFSAQQFPDLHSELNLSSLELGDSALYFCASSAASETQYFGPGTRLLVL.

This clone was found once. The chain couples TRBV2 to TRBJ2-6; D not certain. Trimming stripped 2 bases from V and 0 bases from J, with 11 bases between. CDR1 SNHLY and CDR2 FYNNEI come from the germline V gene. This CDR3 region has 17 residues. CDR3: CASSEMVYSSGANVLTF. CDR3 coding DNA: TGTGCCAGCAGTGAAATGGTATACAGCTCTGGGGCCAACGTCCTGACTTTC.

The V gene is TRBV2, the J gene TRBJ1-4; 8 nucleotides line up with TRBD1. The CDR3 has 14 residues. CDR1 and CDR2 from the germline V gene are SNHLY and FYNNEI. V lost 7 bases to trimming and J lost 8 bases; unmatched junction nucleotides: 9. This CDR3 is CASTLQGEGEKLFF. The CDR3 nucleotides read TGTGCCAGCACCCTACAGGGGGAAGGGGAAAAACTGTTTTTT.